This is a list of T cell receptor beta chains from one sample in a study of T cells in Graves' hyperthyroidism and ophthalmopathy. TCRdb reanalysed the multiplex PCR reads using MiXCR and keeps one entry per CDR3 protein. The sample contains approximately 370,000 distinct CDR3 sequences, approximately 18% of which appear only once. The sequenced sample was blood. The source of these receptors is a woman between 25 and 40 years old with Graves' hyperthyroidism that later progressed to Graves' ophthalmopathy. The CDR3 runs from the conserved cysteine through the conserved F or W. A D gene is named only where the DNA matches it firmly. Only some rows state a clone size, as once, few, many or a class for expanded clones.

>TRBJ2-7|NA|many|TRBV6-1
CASAVRTGAYEQYF
TGTGCCAGCGCTGTACGGACGGGCGCCTACGAGCAGTACTTC
>TRBJ1-5|NA|many|TRBV12-3/TRBV12-4
CASSRAQGDQPQHF
TGTGCCAGCAGTCGGGCCCAGGGAGATCAGCCCCAGCATTTT
>TRBJ2-5|NA|many|TRBV5-1
CASTSDPGYQETQYF
TGCGCCAGCACCTCAGACCCGGGGTACCAAGAGACCCAGTACTTC
>TRBJ1-4|NA|many|TRBV6-1
CATRDYNEKLFF
TGTGCCACCCGAGATTACAATGAAAAACTGTTTTTT
>TRBJ2-2|NA|NA|TRBV5-5
CASSLANDGTWELFF
TGTGCCAGCAGCTTGGCCAACGATGGAACCTGGGAGCTGTTTTTT
>TRBJ1-6|NA|many|TRBV10-3
CAISDGTGELHF
TGTGCCATCAGTGATGGGACGGGCGAGCTCCACTTT
>TRBJ2-5|NA|many|TRBV2
CASSRTVSQETQYF
TGTGCCAGCAGCCGGACAGTTAGCCAAGAGACCCAGTACTTC
>TRBJ2-1|NA|NA|TRBV9
CASSVSLDRNEQFF
TGTGCCAGCAGCGTAAGTCTCGATAGGAATGAGCAGTTCTTC
>TRBJ1-2|NA|many|TRBV2
CASSAAGAQANYGYTF
TGTGCCAGCAGTGCGGCAGGTGCACAAGCTAACTATGGCTACACCTTC
>TRBJ2-6|NA|many|TRBV5-1
CASSLRGFGYSGANVLTF
TGCGCCAGCAGCTTGAGAGGTTTTGGGTACTCTGGGGCCAACGTCCTGACTTTC
>TRBJ2-1|TRBD2|NA|TRBV30
CAWTTSGTLYNEQFF
TGTGCCTGGACGACTAGCGGAACACTTTACAATGAGCAGTTCTTC
>TRBJ2-1|NA|few|TRBV30
CAWSPGAGEQFF
TGTGCCTGGAGCCCCGGGGCTGGTGAGCAGTTCTTC
>TRBJ2-7|TRBD1|NA|TRBV19
CASSIGTGFYEQYF
TGTGCCAGTAGTATAGGGACAGGATTCTACGAGCAGTACTTC
>TRBJ2-3|NA|few|TRBV5-1
CASSLGQNEDTQYF
TGCGCCAGCAGCTTGGGTCAGAATGAGGATACGCAGTATTTT
>TRBJ1-1|TRBD1|many|TRBV6-1
CASRKAGQGWTEAFF
TGTGCCAGCCGCAAGGCAGGACAGGGGTGGACTGAAGCTTTCTTT
>TRBJ1-2|NA|few|TRBV20-1
CSATGWGGYTF
TGCAGTGCCACAGGGTGGGGCGGCTACACCTTC
>TRBJ2-7|TRBD2|many|TRBV20-1
CSASLVAGGFMLEQYF
TGCAGTGCTAGTCTTGTGGCGGGAGGGTTCATGCTCGAGCAGTACTTC
>TRBJ2-7|NA|many|TRBV28
CASSSYRVEQYF
TGTGCCAGCAGTTCATACAGGGTAGAGCAGTACTTC
>TRBJ2-1|TRBD2|many|TRBV28
CASSFARLGGSRIRSYNEQFF
TGTGCCAGCAGTTTTGCACGGTTGGGAGGGTCCCGAATACGGTCCTACAATGAGCAGTTCTTC
>TRBJ2-1|NA|many|TRBV5-1
CASSLDRMDYAYNEQFF
TGCGCCAGCAGTTTGGACAGAATGGACTACGCCTACAATGAGCAGTTCTTC
>TRBJ2-3|NA|NA|TRBV11-3
CASSLGADWGTDTQYF
TGTGCCAGCAGCTTAGGGGCAGACTGGGGCACAGATACGCAGTATTTT
>TRBJ2-3|NA|many|TRBV6-1
CASNDMAPDTQYF
TGTGCCAGCAACGACATGGCTCCGGATACGCAGTATTTT
>TRBJ1-2|NA|many|TRBV7-9
CASSGRGYGYTF
TGTGCCAGCAGCGGCAGGGGCTATGGCTACACCTTC
>TRBJ2-3|NA|many|TRBV28
CASSSPQGTDTQYF
TGTGCCAGCAGTTCCCCCCAGGGCACAGATACGCAGTATTTT
>TRBJ2-2|TRBD2|many|TRBV2
CASSEVGLLSGSDTGELFF
TGTGCCAGCAGTGAAGTCGGATTGCTTAGCGGGAGTGACACCGGGGAGCTGTTTTTT
>TRBJ1-2|NA|many|TRBV5-1
CASSVDGGNYGYTF
TGCGCCAGCAGCGTGGATGGGGGTAACTATGGCTACACCTTC
>TRBJ2-7|NA|many|TRBV12-3/TRBV12-4
CASTPGEGGYEQYF
TGTGCCAGCACCCCAGGTGAAGGGGGCTACGAGCAGTACTTC
>TRBJ2-7|TRBD1|NA|TRBV24-1
CATSDQGTGKIYEQYF
TGTGCCACCAGTGATCAGGGGACAGGGAAGATCTACGAGCAGTACTTC
>TRBJ1-2|NA|many|TRBV7-2
CASGHVGLGYTF
TGTGCCAGCGGACATGTGGGGTTGGGCTACACCTTC